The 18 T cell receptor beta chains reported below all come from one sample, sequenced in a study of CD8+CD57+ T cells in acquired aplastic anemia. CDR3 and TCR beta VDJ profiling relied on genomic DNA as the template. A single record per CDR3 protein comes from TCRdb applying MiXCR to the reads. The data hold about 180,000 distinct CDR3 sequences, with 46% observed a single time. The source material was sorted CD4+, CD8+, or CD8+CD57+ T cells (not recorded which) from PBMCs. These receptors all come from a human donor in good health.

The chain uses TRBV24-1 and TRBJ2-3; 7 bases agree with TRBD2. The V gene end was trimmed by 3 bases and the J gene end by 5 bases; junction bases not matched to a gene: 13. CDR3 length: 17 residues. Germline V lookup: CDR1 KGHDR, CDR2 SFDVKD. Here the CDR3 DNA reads TGTGCCACCAGTGATGGTTTGTTGGCGGGAGAGGGAGATACGCAGTATTTT. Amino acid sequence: CATSDGLLAGEGDTQYF.

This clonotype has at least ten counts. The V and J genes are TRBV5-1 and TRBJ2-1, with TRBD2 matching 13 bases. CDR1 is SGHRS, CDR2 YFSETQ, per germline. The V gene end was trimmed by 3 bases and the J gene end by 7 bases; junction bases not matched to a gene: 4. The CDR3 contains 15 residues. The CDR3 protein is CASSSLAGGPNEQFF. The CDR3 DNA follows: TGCGCCAGCAGCTCACTAGCGGGAGGGCCGAATGAGCAGTTCTTC.

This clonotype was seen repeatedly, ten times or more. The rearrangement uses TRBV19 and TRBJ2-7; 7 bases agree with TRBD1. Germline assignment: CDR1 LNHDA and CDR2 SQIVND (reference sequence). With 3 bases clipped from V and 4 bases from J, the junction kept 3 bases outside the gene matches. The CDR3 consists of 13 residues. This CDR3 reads CASSIETGYEQYF. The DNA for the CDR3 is TGTGCCAGTAGTATCGAGACAGGGTACGAGCAGTACTTC.

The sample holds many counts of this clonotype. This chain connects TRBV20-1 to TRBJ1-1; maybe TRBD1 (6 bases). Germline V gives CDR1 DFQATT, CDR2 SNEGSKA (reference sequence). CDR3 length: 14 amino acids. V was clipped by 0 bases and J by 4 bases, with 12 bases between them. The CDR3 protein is CSAREGGGSTEAFF. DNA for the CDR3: TGCAGTGCTAGAGAGGGGGGCGGGTCCACTGAAGCTTTCTTT.

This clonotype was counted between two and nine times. The CDR3 sequence: CASSYLVVGPSGANVLTF. As DNA, the CDR3 is TGTGCCAGCAGTTATTTAGTGGTAGGGCCTTCTGGGGCCAACGTCCTGACTTTC. The V call is TRBV6-2 or TRBV6-3, the J call TRBJ2-6; D call uncertain. V was shortened by 3 bases and J by 1 base, with 16 bases between the two germline ends. In germline, CDR1 is MNHEY, CDR2 SVGEGT. The CDR3 extends over 18 amino acids.

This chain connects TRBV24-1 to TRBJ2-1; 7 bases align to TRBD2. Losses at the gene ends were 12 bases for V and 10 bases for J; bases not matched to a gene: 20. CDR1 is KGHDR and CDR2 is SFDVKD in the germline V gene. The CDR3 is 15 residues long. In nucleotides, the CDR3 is TGTGCCCCACCCGGAGGGTTGGCGGGAGCAGGCGAGCAGTTCTTC. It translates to CAPPGGLAGAGEQFF.

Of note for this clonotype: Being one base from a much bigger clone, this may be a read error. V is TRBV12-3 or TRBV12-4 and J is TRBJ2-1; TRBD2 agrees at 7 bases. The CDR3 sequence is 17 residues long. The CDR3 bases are TGTACCAGCAGCTCGTTTGTTCTGGCGGGGGTATACAATGAGCAGTTCTTC. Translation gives CTSSSFVLAGVYNEQFF.

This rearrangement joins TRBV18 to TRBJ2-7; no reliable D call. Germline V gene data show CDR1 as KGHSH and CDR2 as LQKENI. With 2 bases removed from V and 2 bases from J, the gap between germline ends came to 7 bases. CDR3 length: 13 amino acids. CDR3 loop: CASSPVSTYEQYF. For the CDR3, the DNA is TGTGCCAGCTCACCAGTCAGTACCTACGAGCAGTACTTC.

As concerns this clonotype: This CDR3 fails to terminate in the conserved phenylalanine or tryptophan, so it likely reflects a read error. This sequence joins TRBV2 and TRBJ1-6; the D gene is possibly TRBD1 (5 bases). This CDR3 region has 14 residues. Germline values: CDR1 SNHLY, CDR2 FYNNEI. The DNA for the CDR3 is TGCGCCAGCCAGACAGTTATCTCCAACTCACCCCTCCACTCT. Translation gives CASQTVISNSPLHS.

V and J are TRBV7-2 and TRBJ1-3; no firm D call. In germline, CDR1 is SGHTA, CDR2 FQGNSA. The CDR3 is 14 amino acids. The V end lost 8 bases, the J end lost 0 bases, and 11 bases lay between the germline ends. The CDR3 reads CASRSSASGNTIYF. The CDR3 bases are TGTGCCAGCCGATCGAGTGCCTCTGGAAACACCATATATTTT.

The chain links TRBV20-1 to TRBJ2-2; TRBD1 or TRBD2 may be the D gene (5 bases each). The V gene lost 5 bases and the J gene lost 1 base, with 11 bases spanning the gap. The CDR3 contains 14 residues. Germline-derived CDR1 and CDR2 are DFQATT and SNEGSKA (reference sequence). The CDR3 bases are TGCAGTGCTCCCGGGACCGTGAACACCGGGGAGCTGTTTTTT. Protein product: CSAPGTVNTGELFF.

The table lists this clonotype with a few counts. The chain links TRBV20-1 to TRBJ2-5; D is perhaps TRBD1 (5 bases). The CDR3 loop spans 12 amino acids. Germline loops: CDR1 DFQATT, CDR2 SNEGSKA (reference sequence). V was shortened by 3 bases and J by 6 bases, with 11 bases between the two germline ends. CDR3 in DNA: TGCAGTGCTAGGGCACTGGGGCAGACCCAGTACTTC. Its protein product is CSARALGQTQYF.

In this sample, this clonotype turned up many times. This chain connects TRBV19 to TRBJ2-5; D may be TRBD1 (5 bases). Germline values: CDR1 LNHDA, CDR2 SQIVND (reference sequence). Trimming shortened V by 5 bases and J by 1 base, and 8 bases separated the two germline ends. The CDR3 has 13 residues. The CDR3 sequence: CASSPQGQETQYF. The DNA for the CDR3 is TGTGCCAGTAGTCCCCAGGGCCAAGAGACCCAGTACTTC.

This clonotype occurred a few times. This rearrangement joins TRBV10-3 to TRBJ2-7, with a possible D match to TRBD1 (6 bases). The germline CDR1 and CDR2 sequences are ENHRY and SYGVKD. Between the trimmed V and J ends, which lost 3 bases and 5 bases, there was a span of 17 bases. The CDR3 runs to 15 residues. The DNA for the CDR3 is TGTGCCATCAGTGAAAACACAGGGACGAGTGACGAGCAGTACTTC. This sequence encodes CAISENTGTSDEQYF.

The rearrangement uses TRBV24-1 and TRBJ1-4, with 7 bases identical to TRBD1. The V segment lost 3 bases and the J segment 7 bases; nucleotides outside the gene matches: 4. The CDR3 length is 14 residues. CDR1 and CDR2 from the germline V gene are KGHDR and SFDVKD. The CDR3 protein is CATSDPGGIEKLFF. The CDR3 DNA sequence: TGTGCCACCAGTGATCCAGGGGGAATTGAAAAACTGTTTTTT.

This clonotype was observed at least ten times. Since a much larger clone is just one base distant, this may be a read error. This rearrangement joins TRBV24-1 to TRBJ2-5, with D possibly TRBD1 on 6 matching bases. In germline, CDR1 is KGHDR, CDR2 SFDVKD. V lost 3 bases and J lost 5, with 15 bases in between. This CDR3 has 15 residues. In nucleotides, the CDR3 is TGTGCCACCAGTGATCCACCACAGGGAAGGGAGACCCAGTACTTC. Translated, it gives CATSDPPQGRETQYF.

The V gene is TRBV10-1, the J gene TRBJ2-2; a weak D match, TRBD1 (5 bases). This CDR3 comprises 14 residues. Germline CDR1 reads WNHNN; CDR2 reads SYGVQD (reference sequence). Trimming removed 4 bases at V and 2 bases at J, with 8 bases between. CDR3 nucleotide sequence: TGCGCCAGCAGTGGACAGTATAACACCGGGGAGCTGTTTTTT. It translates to CASSGQYNTGELFF.

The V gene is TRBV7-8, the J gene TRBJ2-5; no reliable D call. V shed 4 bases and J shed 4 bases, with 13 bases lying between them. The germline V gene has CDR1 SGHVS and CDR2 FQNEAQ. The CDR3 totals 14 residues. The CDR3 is CASSSIRGRETQYF. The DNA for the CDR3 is TGTGCCAGCAGCTCCATACGAGGCAGAGAGACCCAGTACTTC.